Listed here is a single T cell receptor (beta chain). The antigen is unknown. This may be a read error: a much more frequent sequence differs by one nucleotide. This specimen belongs to a study of T cells in Graves' hyperthyroidism and ophthalmopathy. Study results and caveats: Ophthalmopathy onset followed model prediction by a median around 6.9 months. Blood also carried most thyroid clonotypes expanded above 0.001.

Hyperthyroidism patients were newly diagnosed, had disease duration under 2 months, and were aged 18 to 65 years. Initially, at the first diagnosis of hyperthyroidism and before any ophthalmopathy symptoms, blood was sampled. Researchers amplified the TCR beta CDR3 regions from RNA transcripts. HTBI primers were used for first-round RT-PCR of the TCR CDR3. Via MiXCR, TCRdb re-called the multiplex PCR reads, giving one row per CDR3 protein. Of 250,000 to 300,000 distinct CDR3 sequences detected, roughly 15% appear once; the ten largest clones hold roughly 13%. V dropped 2 bases and J dropped 6 bases, with 20 bases sitting between them. CDR3 length: 15 residues. The germline gives CDR1 SQVTM, CDR2 ANQGSEA.

The chain combines TRBV29-1 with TRBJ2-7; D may be TRBD2 (6 bases). This TCR was recovered from a middle-aged woman with Graves' hyperthyroidism that later progressed to Graves' ophthalmopathy. Sequencing used blood. The CDR3 DNA sequence: TGCAGCGTTGAATCTCCGGGGGATGGGACCTGCGAGCAGTACTTC. This gives the protein CSVESPGDGTCEQYF.